This is a list of T cell receptor beta chains from one sample in a study of shared clonotypes between healthy human individuals. TCRdb's copy holds only in-frame clones and misses some; the assay was immunoSEQ multiplex PCR. The data contain about 600,000 clones, less than 98% of them singletons. The sequencing sample was made of naive CD4+ T cells sorted from blood. The receptors shown here come from a woman in her 30s in good health. The CDR3 runs from the conserved cysteine through the conserved F or W. Fields, in order: CDR3 protein, J gene, V gene.

CDR3: CASSIGPPGQGPYEQYF
J: TRBJ2-7
V: TRBV19

CDR3: CASSLFRVSYTF
J: TRBJ1-2
V: TRBV5-6

CDR3: CASSRKGRSNTGELFF
J: TRBJ2-2
V: TRBV7-6

CDR3: CATRATSGNYEQYF
J: TRBJ2-7
V: TRBV28

CDR3: CASSAGQGSYNEQFF
J: TRBJ2-1
V: TRBV6-1

CDR3: CASGLYRGSFSEQFF
J: TRBJ2-1
V: TRBV9

CDR3: CASSETSVFNEQFF
J: TRBJ2-1
V: TRBV10-1

CDR3: CASSSAYEQYF
J: TRBJ2-7
V: TRBV5-6

CDR3: CASSLNSGTGVWRANVLTF
J: TRBJ2-6
V: TRBV7-2

CDR3: CASSLWPDSSGPYNEQFF
J: TRBJ2-1
V: TRBV27

CDR3: CATRKETGDTYEQYF
J: TRBJ2-7
V: TRBV6-1

CDR3: CAIRTATDTQYF
J: TRBJ2-3
V: TRBV27

CDR3: CAIAEADTQYF
J: TRBJ2-3
V: TRBV10-3

CDR3: CATSRGQVEANYGYTF
J: TRBJ1-2
V: TRBV15

CDR3: CASRGLNRGSSGNTIYF
J: TRBJ1-3
V: TRBV27

CDR3: CASSLEGASMNTEAFF
J: TRBJ1-1
V: TRBV11-3